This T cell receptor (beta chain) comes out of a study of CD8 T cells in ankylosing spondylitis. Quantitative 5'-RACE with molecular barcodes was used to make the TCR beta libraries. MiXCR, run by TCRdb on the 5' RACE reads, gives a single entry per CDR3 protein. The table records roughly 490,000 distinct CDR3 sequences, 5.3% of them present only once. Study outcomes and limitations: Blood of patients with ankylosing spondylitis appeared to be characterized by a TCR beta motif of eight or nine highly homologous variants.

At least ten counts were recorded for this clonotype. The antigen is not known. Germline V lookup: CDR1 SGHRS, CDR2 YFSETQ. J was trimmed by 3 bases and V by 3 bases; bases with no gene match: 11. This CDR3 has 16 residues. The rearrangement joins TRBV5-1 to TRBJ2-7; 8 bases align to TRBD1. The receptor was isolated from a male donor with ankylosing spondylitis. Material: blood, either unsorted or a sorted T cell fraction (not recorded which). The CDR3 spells CASSYRSGQEIYEQYF. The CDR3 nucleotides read TGCGCCAGCAGCTACCGATCGGGACAGGAGATCTACGAGCAGTACTTC.